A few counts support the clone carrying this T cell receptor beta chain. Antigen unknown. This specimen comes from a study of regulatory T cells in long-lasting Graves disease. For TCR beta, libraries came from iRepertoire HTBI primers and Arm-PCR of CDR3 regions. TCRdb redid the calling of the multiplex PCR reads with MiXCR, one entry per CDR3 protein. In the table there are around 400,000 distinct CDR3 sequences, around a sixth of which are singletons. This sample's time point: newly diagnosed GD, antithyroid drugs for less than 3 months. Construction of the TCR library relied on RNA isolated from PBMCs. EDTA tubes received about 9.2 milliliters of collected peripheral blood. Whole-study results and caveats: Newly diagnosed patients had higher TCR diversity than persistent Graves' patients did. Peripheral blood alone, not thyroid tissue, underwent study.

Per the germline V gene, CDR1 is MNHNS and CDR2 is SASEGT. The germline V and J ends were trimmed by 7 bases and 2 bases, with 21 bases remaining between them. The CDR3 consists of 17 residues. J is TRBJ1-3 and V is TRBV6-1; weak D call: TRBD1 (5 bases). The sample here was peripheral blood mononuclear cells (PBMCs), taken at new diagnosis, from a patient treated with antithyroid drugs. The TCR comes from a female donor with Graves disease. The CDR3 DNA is TGTGCCAGCACCACCACTAGGATCAGGGATGCTGGAAACACCATATATTTT. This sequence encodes CASTTTRIRDAGNTIYF.